These 3 T cell receptor beta chains were sequenced from one sample in a study of T cell responses to AZD1222 COVID-19 vaccine (dated by TCRdb to 2020 to 2023). Per the publication, the time point label means: about 28 days (+/-7) after the second vaccine dose. The library was produced with the immunoSEQ multiplex PCR assay. Imported from immuneACCESS, the table was reduced by TCRdb to in-frame sequences with V and J called. These copies leave out some clones; in studies compared against another copy, an unresolved V gene accounts for under half, and the cause of the remainder is not known. This sample holds roughly 150,000 clones; just under 95% were observed only once. Approximately 6.5% of the sample lies in the top ten. Sample: peripheral blood, taken 28 days after the second AZD1222 dose. The receptors derive from an adult who received the AZD1222 COVID-19 vaccine.

In this sample, this clone turned up once. This chain connects TRBV5-4 to TRBJ1-1, with 10 bases that match TRBD1. From germline, CDR1 is SGHNT and CDR2 YYREEE (reference sequence). The J segment lost 3 bases and the V segment lost 7 bases, leaving 3 bases of the junction unmatched. This CDR3 has 13 residues. The CDR3: CASVGQGDTEAFF. Here the CDR3 DNA reads TGTGCCAGCGTCGGACAGGGGGACACTGAAGCTTTCTTT.

This chain uses TRBV6-6 with TRBJ1-1, with 12 bases lining up with TRBD1. From germline, CDR1 is MNHNY and CDR2 SVGAGI (reference sequence). This CDR3 is 14 amino acids long. V trimming: 2 bases; J trimming: 8 bases; junction bases outside the gene matches: 3. CDR3 DNA: TGTGCCAGCAGTTACGGGACAGGGGGCATCGAAGCTTTCTTT. This encodes CASSYGTGGIEAFF.

The rearrangement links TRBV14 to TRBJ2-3; no firm D call. Germline V gene lookup returns CDR1 SGHDN and CDR2 FVKESK. The CDR3 contains 9 residues. V lost 7 bases, J lost 7 bases, and 3 bases lay in between. The CDR3 region is CASNHTQYF. As DNA, the CDR3 is TGTGCCAGCAATCATACGCAGTATTTT.